The T cell receptor (beta chain) under discussion was sequenced for a study of T cell responses to AZD1222 COVID-19 vaccine (dated by TCRdb to the early 2020s). Regarding the research as a whole: Because spike-specific TCR depth and breadth did not differ between the two schedules, AZD1222 recipients who got a second dose at roughly 4 weeks were pooled with those who got a second dose at roughly 12 weeks. A total of under 250 trial participants underwent TCR sequencing, of whom more than 200 had received two doses of AZD1222 and around 25 had received two doses of the MenACWY control vaccine. Trial participants were enrolled by age into subgroups of 18-55, 56-69 and 70-plus years, and around 140, 26 and 57 TCR-sequenced participants, respectively, were included in these subgroups. Overall study outcomes, separate from this receptor: Spike-specific TCR breadth and depth rose significantly after two AZD1222 doses compared with day 0 and with MenACWY recipients. In the small 56-69-year group, the increase in depth fell short of significance, most likely because of low power. Conclusions about previously exposed vaccinees are limited because only five to seven AZD1222 recipients were SARS-CoV-2 seropositive at baseline. CD4 TCRs associated with the vaccine covered the entire spike protein, and the dominant responses were in regions 160-218 and 743-854. Nearly half of unique spike-specific TCRs reportedly recognized epitopes outside regions mutated in the B.1.351 and B.1.1.7 variants. Participants were mostly white British and included more females than males, and it was suggested by the authors that clonal diversity may have been underestimated. Because no day 14 peak-response samples were available, repertoires were characterized only after the peak T cell response.

What the time point label conveys for this sample: baseline before first vaccination. Vaccinee samples were obtained from the UK trials COV001 and COV002, which included a single-blind randomized controlled phase 2/3 trial of AZD1222 (ChAdOx1 nCoV-19) in healthy adults. Trial participant PBMC samples were collected at day 0 and day 28 after the second dose for TCRbeta chain sequencing. Comment on this clone: The target of this receptor is not known. The input lacks base qualities; no much larger clone sits a single base away.

The CDR3 regions of human TCRbeta chains were subjected to immunosequencing. Concerning the study's data processing: TCRs in the repertoires were matched against a reference library of SARS-CoV-2-specific TCRs that had been generated with the MIRA antigen-specificity platform. Breadth was defined as the fraction of unique TCRs that were SARS-CoV-2-associated, and depth was defined as the fraction of total T cells that were SARS-CoV-2-associated. Using the MIRA data, every spike-specific TCR was mapped to the spike region that the TCR reacted to and assigned to either a CD4 or a CD8 class. Log10-transformed breadth and depth values were compared by one-way ANOVA with Sidak's multiple comparisons tests. TCRdb mirrors the immuneACCESS table, restricted to in-frame sequences. Some clones are absent from its copies; in checked studies, under half trace to an unresolved V gene, and the reason for the others is unknown. That table furnishes V, J and clone size, whereas the DNA furnished D and trimming. The sample profile shows 120,000 or so clones; 85% to 90% of them were found once. The ten largest clones represent around 30% of the sample.

Reading the germline V gene gives CDR1 ENHRY and CDR2 SYGVKD. The CDR3 goes from the cysteine to the phenylalanine over 13 residues. Of the read, only the CDR3 DNA is kept; its 39 bases are in frame from base 1. V is trimmed back by 8 bases and J by 4 bases, and the junction contains 6 bases that no gene match accounts for. This receptor was obtained from an adult in good health. The chain links TRBV10-3 with TRBJ1-2; TRBD1 fits 8 bases in the junction. The source was peripheral blood, collected on day 0 of AZD1222 vaccination. The CDR3 region reads CAIEDRAIYGYTF. The bases are TGTGCCATCGAGGACAGGGCGATCTATGGCTACACCTTC.